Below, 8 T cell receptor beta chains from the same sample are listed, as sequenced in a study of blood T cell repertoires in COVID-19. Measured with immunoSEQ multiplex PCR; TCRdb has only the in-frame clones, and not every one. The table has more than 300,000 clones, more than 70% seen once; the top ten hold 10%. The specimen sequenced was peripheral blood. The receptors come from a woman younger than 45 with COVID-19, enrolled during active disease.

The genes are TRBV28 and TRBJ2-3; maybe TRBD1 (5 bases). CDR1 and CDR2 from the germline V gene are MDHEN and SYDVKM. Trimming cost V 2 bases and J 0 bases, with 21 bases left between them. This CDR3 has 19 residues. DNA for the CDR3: TGTGCCAGCAGTTTACGGTATGGGGCTAGGATGGATAGCACAGATACGCAGTATTTT. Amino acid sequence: CASSLRYGARMDSTDTQYF.

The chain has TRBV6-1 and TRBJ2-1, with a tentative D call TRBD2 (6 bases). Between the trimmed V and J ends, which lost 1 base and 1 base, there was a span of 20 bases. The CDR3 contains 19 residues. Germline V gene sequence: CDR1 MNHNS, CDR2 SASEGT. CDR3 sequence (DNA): TGTGCCAGCAGTGAAGGGAGGTTGCTGGCGGGACCTTCCTACAATGAGCAGTTCTTC. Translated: CASSEGRLLAGPSYNEQFF.

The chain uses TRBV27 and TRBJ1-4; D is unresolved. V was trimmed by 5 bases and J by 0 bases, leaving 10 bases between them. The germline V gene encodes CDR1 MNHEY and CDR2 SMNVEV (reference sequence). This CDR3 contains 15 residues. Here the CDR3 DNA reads TGTGCCAGCAGTCCGATAGGAGCAACTAATGAAAAACTGTTTTTT. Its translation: CASSPIGATNEKLFF.

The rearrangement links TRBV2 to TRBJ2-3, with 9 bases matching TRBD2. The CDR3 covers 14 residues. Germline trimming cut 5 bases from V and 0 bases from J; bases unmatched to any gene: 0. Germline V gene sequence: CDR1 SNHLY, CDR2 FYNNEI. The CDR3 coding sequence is TGTGCCAGCAGTAGCGGGAGGAGCACAGATACGCAGTATTTT. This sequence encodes CASSSGRSTDTQYF.

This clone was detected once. The CDR3: CARSSTGDPKGSYGYTF. In DNA form, the CDR3 reads TGTGCCAGAAGCTCCACAGGGGACCCCAAGGGGAGTTATGGCTACACCTTC. The chain couples TRBV5-3 to TRBJ1-2, with 7 bases matching TRBD1. TRBV5-3 is recorded as an ORF, its role being uncertain. The V and J ends lost 3 bases and 5 bases, in that order; junction bases with no gene match: 16. This CDR3 is built from 17 residues.

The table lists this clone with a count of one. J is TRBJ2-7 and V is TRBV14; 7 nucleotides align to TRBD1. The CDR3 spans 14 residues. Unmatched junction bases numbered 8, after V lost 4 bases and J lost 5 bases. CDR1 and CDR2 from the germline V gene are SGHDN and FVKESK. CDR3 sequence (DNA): TGTGCCAGCAGCCCTCTCCGACAGGGTAACGAGCAGTACTTC. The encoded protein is CASSPLRQGNEQYF.

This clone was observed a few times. DNA of the CDR3: TGTGCCAGCAGCCAGTACCGGGACACTGAAGCTTTCTTT. Its protein product is CASSQYRDTEAFF. This chain connects TRBV3-1 (or the pseudogene TRBV3-2) to TRBJ1-1; D gene uncertain. The CDR3 is 13 residues long. V was trimmed by 3 bases and J by 3 bases, leaving 8 bases between them. Germline V CDR1 and CDR2: LGHDT, YNNKEL (reference sequence).

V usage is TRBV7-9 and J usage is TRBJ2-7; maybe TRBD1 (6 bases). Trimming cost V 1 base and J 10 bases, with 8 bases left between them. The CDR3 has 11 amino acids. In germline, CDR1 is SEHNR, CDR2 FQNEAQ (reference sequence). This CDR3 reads CASSLGTAQYF. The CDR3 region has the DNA TGTGCCAGCAGCTTAGGGACAGCTCAGTACTTC.